This T cell receptor beta chain was identified during a study of OX40 agonist ivuxolimab in advanced cancers. For the study at large: Patients were given ivuxolimab, an antibody that agonizes OX40 (CD134).

The assay was immunoSEQ multiplex PCR, and TCRdb's table has in-frame clones only and misses some. The data hold approximately 82,000 clones, with 88% observed a single time. CDR3 length: 14 amino acids. CDR1 is LNHDA, CDR2 SQIVND, per germline (reference sequence). The J segment lost 1 base and the V segment lost 4 bases, leaving 2 bases of the junction unmatched. Study-wide results and limits: More expanded clones were seen, on average, in CD8+ T cells than in CD4+.

This clone has a single count. Its antigen is unknown. The receptor was derived from an adult with an advanced solid tumor such as melanoma, head and neck, liver or kidney cancer. This chain uses TRBV19 with TRBJ2-3; TRBD2 matches at 7 bases. The sequences come from CD4+ or CD8+ T cells sorted from blood, collected in a trial of the OX40 agonist ivuxolimab. The CDR3 region is CASSKSGGTDTQYF. The CDR3 DNA follows: TGTGCCAGTAGTAAGAGCGGGGGCACAGATACGCAGTATTTT.